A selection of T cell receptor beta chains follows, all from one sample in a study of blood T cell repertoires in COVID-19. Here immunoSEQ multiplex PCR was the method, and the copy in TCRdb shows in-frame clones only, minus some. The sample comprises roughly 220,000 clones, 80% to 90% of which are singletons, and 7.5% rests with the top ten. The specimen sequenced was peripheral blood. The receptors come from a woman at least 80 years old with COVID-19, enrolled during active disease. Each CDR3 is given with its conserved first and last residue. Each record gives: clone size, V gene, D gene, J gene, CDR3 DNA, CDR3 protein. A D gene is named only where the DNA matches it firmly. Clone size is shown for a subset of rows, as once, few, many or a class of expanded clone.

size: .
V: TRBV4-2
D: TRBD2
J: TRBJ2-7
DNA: TGTGCCAGCAGCCAGGCCTTTTTGACTAGCGCGCCGAGCTCCTACGAGCAGTACTTC
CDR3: CASSQAFLTSAPSSYEQYF

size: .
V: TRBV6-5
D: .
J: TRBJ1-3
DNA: TGTGCCAGCAGTTACAGTGGACAGTCTGGAAACACCATATATTTT
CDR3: CASSYSGQSGNTIYF

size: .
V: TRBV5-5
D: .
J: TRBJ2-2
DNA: TGTGCCAGCAGCCAACGATCGGGGAACACCGGGGAGCTGTTTTTT
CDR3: CASSQRSGNTGELFF

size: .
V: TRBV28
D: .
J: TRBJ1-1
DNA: TGTGCCAGCAGCTCGACAGGAACCCTACGTAGTGAAGCTTTCTTT
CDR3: CASSSTGTLRSEAFF

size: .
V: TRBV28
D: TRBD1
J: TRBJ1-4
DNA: TGTGCCAGCAGTTCCCCCCAGGGGGCGCTTGGTGAAAAACTGTTTTTT
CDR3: CASSSPQGALGEKLFF

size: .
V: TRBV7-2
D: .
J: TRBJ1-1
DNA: TGTGCCAGCAGCTTAGGGAGGGTTCATCCGAACACTGAAGCTTTCTTT
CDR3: CASSLGRVHPNTEAFF

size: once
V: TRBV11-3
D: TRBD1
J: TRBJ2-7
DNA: TGTGCCAGCAGCTTAAAGGGGACAGGGGTCTACGAGCAGTACTTC
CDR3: CASSLKGTGVYEQYF

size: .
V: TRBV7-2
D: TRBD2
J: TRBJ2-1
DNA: TGTGCCAGCTTAAGAAAGGGCGGTAGCGGGGGGTCCTACAATGAGCAGTTCTTC
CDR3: CASLRKGGSGGSYNEQFF

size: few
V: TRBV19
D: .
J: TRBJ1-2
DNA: TGTGCCAGCCGGGCCCCGACTAATGCTAACTATGGCTACACCTTC
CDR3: CASRAPTNANYGYTF

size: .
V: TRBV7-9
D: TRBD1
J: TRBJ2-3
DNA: TGTGCCAGCGGGCGGAGGACAGGCTACAAGGATACGCAGTATTTT
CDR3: CASGRRTGYKDTQYF